These T cell receptor beta chains were read from a single sample in a study of shared clonotypes between healthy human individuals. The method was immunoSEQ multiplex PCR; TCRdb's version includes in-frame clones alone and lacks a portion of them. The sample contains about a million clones, about 75% of which appear only once. The sequenced material came from memory CD4+ T cells sorted from blood. The receptors here all came from a man between 18 and 35 years old in good health. CDR3s include the opening cysteine and the closing phenylalanine or tryptophan. A D gene is named only where the DNA matches it firmly.

v_gene	j_gene	d_gene	CDR3nt	CDR3aa
TRBV5-3	TRBJ2-5	-	TGTGCCAGAAGCCGGACACTCCAAGAGACCCAGTACTTC	CARSRTLQETQYF
TRBV28	TRBJ2-7	-	TGTGCCAGCAGACTTAACTCCGAGCAGTACTTC	CASRLNSEQYF
TRBV5-1	TRBJ2-7	-	TGCGCCAGCAGCTTGTCGGGTTACGAGCAGTACTTC	CASSLSGYEQYF
TRBV28	TRBJ1-2	-	TGTGCCAGCAGTTTAACGATTATCCCACAGGGAAACCATGGCTACACCTTC	CASSLTIIPQGNHGYTF
TRBV5-1	TRBJ1-6	TRBD1	TGCGCCAGCACCAACGACAGGGTGGATTCACCCCTCCACTTT	CASTNDRVDSPLHF
TRBV5-1	TRBJ2-3	TRBD2	TGCGCCAGCAGTTCTAGCGGGGGTGCAGATACGCAGTATTTT	CASSSSGGADTQYF
TRBV7-2	TRBJ2-7	-	TGTGCCAGCAGACCCCTGGGCGTGTACGAGCAGTACTTC	CASRPLGVYEQYF
TRBV6-9	TRBJ2-7	-	TGTGCCAGCAGTTACCCAGACAGGAGTTGGACCTACGAGCAGTACTTC	CASSYPDRSWTYEQYF
TRBV27	TRBJ2-4	-	TGTGCCAGCAGTTCCATAACTGGGGGGAGAAACATTCAGTACTTC	CASSSITGGRNIQYF
TRBV30	TRBJ2-7	TRBD1	TGTGCCTGGGGGGGCACAGGGGGCAACCTCCGCTACGAGCAGTACTTC	CAWGGTGGNLRYEQYF
TRBV19	TRBJ1-3	TRBD1	TGTGCCAGTACCAAACGGACAGGGGGCTATGGAAACACCATATATTTT	CASTKRTGGYGNTIYF
TRBV7-2	TRBJ2-5	TRBD1	TGTGCCAGCAGCCCCGACAGGGGGCGAGAGACCCAGTACTTC	CASSPDRGRETQYF
TRBV2	TRBJ2-5	-	TGTGCCAGCAGTGAGTCGCTTTGGGTAGAGACCCAGTACTTC	CASSESLWVETQYF
TRBV4-3	TRBJ1-2	-	TGCGCCAGCAGTCCCGGTGCCGGGTTGTTATATGGCTACACCTTC	CASSPGAGLLYGYTF
TRBV7-9	TRBJ2-1	TRBD2	TGTGCCAGCAGCCCGGGACTAGCGGGAGGGTCTTACAATGAGCAGTTCTTC	CASSPGLAGGSYNEQFF
TRBV27	TRBJ1-6	-	TGTGCCAGCAGTGCTCAACAGGCTTATAATTCACCCCTCCACTTT	CASSAQQAYNSPLHF
TRBV6-1	TRBJ2-2	TRBD1	TGTGCCAGCAGTGGGAGACAGGGGACGAACACCGGGGAGCTGTTTTTT	CASSGRQGTNTGELFF
TRBV30	TRBJ2-1	TRBD2	TGTGCCCGCTCTAGCGGGAGGGAGGACAATGAGCAGTTCTTC	CARSSGREDNEQFF
TRBV2	TRBJ1-1	-	TGTGCCAGCAGTGAAGCGGGCCGGGGCCGGACTGAAGCTTTCTTT	CASSEAGRGRTEAFF
TRBV5-6	TRBJ2-3	-	TGTGCCAGCAGCTTTACCTGGAGCACAGATACGCAGTATTTT	CASSFTWSTDTQYF
TRBV30	TRBJ1-2	-	TGTGCCTGGATAGCCAGGTCTAACTATGGCTACACCTTC	CAWIARSNYGYTF
TRBV5-6	TRBJ1-2	-	TGTGCCAGCAGCTTGAACAGGCCCTATGGCTACACCTTC	CASSLNRPYGYTF